The sequence of this T cell receptor beta chain was determined in a study of blood T cell repertoires in COVID-19. Study summary: Sample material is recorded as cDNA or gDNA derived from T cells, B-cell-depleted T cells, or PBMCs.

This CDR3 region has 12 residues. Germline CDR1 reads SGHTA; CDR2 reads FQGTGA. Between the trimmed V and J ends, which lost 4 bases and 8 bases, there was a span of 9 bases. Sequenced by immunoSEQ multiplex PCR; TCRdb stores in-frame clones only, minus some. The data hold around 250,000 clones, with more than 80% observed a single time. The sequencing input was peripheral blood. The TCR originated in a woman younger than 45 with active or convalescent COVID-19. This chain connects TRBV7-3 to TRBJ2-1; a weak D match, TRBD2 (6 bases). CDR3 bases: TGTGCCAGCAGCTGGGGCGGGGATGAGCAGTTCTTC. Translation: CASSWGGDEQFF.